This TCR beta chain was retrieved from a study of CD8+CD57+ T cells in acquired aplastic anemia. Study details: The mean DNA yield obtained from sorted CD4+ and CD8+ cells came to roughly 3.4 ug. Regarding the study as a whole: Both patients and controls carried the same twenty-nine CD8+ CDR3 sequences. Any difference that existed in CD8+ Simpson's diversity between patients and controls was not significant.

A remark on this clonotype: As yet, its antigen is unknown.

Selection for sequencing was limited to patients who had shown CD8+CD57+ cell expansion by flow cytometry. Genomic DNA, the template, was used for profiling of the TCR beta VDJ and CDR3. One entry per CDR3 protein, called by TCRdb with MiXCR from the reads. Among 150,000 to 200,000 distinct CDR3 sequences listed, around 50% were seen once. CDR1 is LNHDA, CDR2 SQIVND, per germline (reference sequence). Trimming cost V 0 bases and J 3 bases, with 12 bases left between them. The CDR3 is made up of 15 amino acids. This chain joins TRBV19 and TRBJ2-7, with a tentative D call TRBD2 (6 bases). The sequenced sample was sorted CD4+, CD8+, or CD8+CD57+ T cells (not recorded which) from PBMCs. The receptor's source is a human donor with aplastic anemia. CDR3 protein: CASSIDLAGSYEQYF. The DNA of the CDR3 is TGTGCCAGTAGTATAGATCTGGCGGGGAGCTACGAGCAGTACTTC.